Below, 4 T cell receptor beta chains from the same sample are listed, as sequenced in a study of T-cell reconstitution after alpha-beta-depleted transplantation in children. Preparing the TCRbeta library involved the use of unique molecular identifiers. TCRdb recomputed calls from the PCR reads with MiXCR, one row per CDR3 protein. The sample holds 300,000 to 400,000 distinct CDR3 sequences; 10% to 15% are singletons and the top ten take approximately 4.2%. Sequenced here: PBMCs, sampled from the stem cell graft. The receptors derive from a human donor who donated a stem cell graft to a child with Fanconi anemia.

This chain joins TRBV15 and TRBJ2-6; the match to TRBD1 covers 8 bases. The CDR3 has 15 amino acids. Looked up from germline, CDR1 is LNHNV and CDR2 is YYDKDF (reference sequence). V shed 9 bases and J 0 bases; nucleotides not matched to a gene: 4. CDR3 nucleotide sequence: TGTGCCACAGGACAGGGCCGCTCTGGGGCCAACGTCCTGACTTTC. Amino acid sequence: CATGQGRSGANVLTF. Variable domain in full (rest from reference TRBV15 and TRBJ2-6): DAMVIQNPRYQVTQFGKPVTLSCSQTLNHNVMYWYQQKSSQAPKLLFHYYDKDFNNEADTPDNFQSRRPNTSFCFLDIRSPGLGDTAMYLCATGQGRSGANVLTFGAGSRLTVL.

V is TRBV20-1 and J is TRBJ2-5; D possibly corresponds to TRBD2 (5 bases). The germline CDR1 and CDR2 sequences are DFQATT and SNEGSKA (reference sequence). V was cut by 6 bases and J by 8 bases, with 19 bases left in between. The CDR3 has 13 amino acids. The CDR3 is CSAPLAVGETQYF. The CDR3 DNA reads TGCAGTGCCCCTTTGGCAGTCGGGGAAACCCAGTACTTC.

This clonotype was observed at least ten times. V is TRBV28 and J is TRBJ1-1; 8 nucleotides match TRBD1. The CDR3 is made up of 16 amino acids. Germline V gene sequence: CDR1 MDHEN, CDR2 SYDVKM. Trimming at V came to 5 bases and at J to 5 bases, leaving 13 bases not matched to a gene. CDR3 sequence (DNA): TGTGCCAGCAGTCAACATCGGGCAGGGGGCATAACTGAAGCTTTCTTT. Protein product: CASSQHRAGGITEAFF.

This clonotype was observed many times. The chain has TRBV5-1 and TRBJ2-1, with TRBD2 matching over 8 bases. The CDR3 has 14 residues. V was clipped by 1 base and J by 9 bases; unmatched bases: 6. Per the germline V gene, CDR1 is SGHRS and CDR2 is YFSETQ. The CDR3 spells CASSLTSGRGEQFF. The CDR3 bases are TGCGCCAGCAGCTTGACTAGCGGAAGGGGTGAGCAGTTCTTC.